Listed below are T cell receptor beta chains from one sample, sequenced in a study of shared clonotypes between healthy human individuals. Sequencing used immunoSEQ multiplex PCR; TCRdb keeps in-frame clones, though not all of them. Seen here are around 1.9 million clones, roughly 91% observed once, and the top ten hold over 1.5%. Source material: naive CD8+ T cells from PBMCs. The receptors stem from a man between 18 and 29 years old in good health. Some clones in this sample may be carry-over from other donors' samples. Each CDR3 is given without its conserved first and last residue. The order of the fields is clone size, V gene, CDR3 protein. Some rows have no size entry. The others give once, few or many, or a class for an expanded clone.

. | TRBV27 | ASSFQLIGDEQF
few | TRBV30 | AWGDAGLNTEAF
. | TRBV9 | ASSVGQGAAYEQY
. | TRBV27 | ASSFVRGHTEAF
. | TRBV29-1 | SVEDRQYEQY
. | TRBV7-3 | ASSLTGSGELF
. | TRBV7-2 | ASSLIGGSNQPQH
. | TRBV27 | ASSYEQGALEKLF
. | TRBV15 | ATSRAGSYTNYGYT
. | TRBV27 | ASSFSLGENSYEQY
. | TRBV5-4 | ASSGGLAGTLSYNEQF
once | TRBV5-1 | ASSFLGRPGLAPGELF
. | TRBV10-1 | ASSVGSDTGELF
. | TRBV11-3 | ASSFTSGRGTSAEQF
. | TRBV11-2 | ASSPRARGTEAF
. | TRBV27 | ASSTRQGPSYGYT
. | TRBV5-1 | ASSPGGGPSSYNEQF
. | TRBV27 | ASRYGSGSLYEQY
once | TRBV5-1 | ASSRPGLDFQETQY
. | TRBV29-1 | SVVGGHGYT
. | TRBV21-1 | ASSMGLAVYNEQF
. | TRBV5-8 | ASSSGTVFGEQY
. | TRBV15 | ATSREDGAAYGYT
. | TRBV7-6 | ASSLTGGSYEQY
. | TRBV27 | ASRGGPYEQY
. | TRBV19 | ASSIDQGMVDEQY
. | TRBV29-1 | SVVLAGGPQY
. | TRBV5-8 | ASSLRQGTAF
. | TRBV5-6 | ASSWRDRGNTIY
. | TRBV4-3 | ASSHGTGLNIQY
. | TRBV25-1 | ASKGYNEQF
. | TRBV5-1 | ASSLGLAGTYNEQF
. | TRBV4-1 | ASSLPSGANEKLF
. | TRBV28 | ASRRTSDQETQY
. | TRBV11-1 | ASRLGTSGSLHNEQF
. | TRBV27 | ASSPEQATNEKLF
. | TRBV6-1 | ASSEWGADEYT
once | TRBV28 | ASSSMGPYNEQF
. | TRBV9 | ASSVGIEQF
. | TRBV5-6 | ASSKGQAHEQY
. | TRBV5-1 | ASSSSRAGTYEQY
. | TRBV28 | ASSLGTGLTNEQF
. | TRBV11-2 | ASSPARADLIQETQY
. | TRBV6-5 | ASSLVGMRLADTQY
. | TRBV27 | ASRSGLEETQY
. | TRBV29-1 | SVEADLKTTDTQY
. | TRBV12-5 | ASGFNSHQPQH
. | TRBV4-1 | ASSQGDSEAYEQY
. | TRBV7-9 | ASSSQAFSSYEQY
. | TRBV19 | ASSYTTGARSGNTIY
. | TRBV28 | ASSPHRGSKASTEAF
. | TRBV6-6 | ASSYSASHYEQY
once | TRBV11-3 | ASSDSGNTEAF
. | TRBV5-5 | ASSFGLGQPQH
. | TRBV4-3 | ASSHGLKDTQY